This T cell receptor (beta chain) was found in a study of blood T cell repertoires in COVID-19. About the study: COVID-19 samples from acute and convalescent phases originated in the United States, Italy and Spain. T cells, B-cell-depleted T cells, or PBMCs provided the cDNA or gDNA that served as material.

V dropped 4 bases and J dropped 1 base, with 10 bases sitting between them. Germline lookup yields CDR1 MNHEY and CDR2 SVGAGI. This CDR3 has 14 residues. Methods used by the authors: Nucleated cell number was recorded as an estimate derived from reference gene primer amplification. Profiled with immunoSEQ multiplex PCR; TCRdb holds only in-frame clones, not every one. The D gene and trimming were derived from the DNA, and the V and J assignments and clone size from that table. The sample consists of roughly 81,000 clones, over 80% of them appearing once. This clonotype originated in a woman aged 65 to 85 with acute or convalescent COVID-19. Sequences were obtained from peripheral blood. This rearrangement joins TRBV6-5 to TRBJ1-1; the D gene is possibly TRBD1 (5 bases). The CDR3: CASSSSGENTEAFF. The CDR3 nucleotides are TGTGCCAGCAGTTCATCGGGGGAGAACACTGAAGCTTTCTTT.